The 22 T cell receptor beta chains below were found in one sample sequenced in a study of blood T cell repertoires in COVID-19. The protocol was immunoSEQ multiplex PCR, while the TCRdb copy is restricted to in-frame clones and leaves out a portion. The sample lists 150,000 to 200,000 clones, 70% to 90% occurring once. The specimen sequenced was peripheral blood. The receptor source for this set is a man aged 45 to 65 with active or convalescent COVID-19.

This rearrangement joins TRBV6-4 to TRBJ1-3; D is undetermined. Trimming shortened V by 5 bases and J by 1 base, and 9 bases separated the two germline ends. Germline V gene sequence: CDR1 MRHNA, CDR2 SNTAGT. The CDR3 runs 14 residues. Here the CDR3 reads CASSPDGSGNTIYF. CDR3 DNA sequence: TGTGCCAGCAGTCCCGACGGGTCTGGAAACACCATATATTTT.

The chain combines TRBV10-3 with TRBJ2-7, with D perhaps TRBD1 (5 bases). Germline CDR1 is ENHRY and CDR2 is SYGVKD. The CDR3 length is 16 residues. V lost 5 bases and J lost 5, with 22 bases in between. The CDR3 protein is CAISRVTGAPGHEQYF. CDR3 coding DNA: TGTGCCATCAGTAGGGTGACTGGGGCTCCGGGCCACGAGCAGTACTTC.

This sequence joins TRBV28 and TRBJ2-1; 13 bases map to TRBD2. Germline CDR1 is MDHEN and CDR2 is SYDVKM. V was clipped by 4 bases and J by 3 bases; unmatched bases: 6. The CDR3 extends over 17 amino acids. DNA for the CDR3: TGTGCCAGCAGTTCCACCCGACTAGCGGGGGGCTACAATGAGCAGTTCTTC. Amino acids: CASSSTRLAGGYNEQFF.

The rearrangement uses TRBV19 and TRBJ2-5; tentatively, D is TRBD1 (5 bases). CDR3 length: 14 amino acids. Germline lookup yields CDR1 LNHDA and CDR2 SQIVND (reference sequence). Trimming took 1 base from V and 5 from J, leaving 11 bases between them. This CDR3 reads CASSIVQGTETQYF. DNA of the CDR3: TGTGCCAGTAGTATAGTTCAGGGAACGGAGACCCAGTACTTC.

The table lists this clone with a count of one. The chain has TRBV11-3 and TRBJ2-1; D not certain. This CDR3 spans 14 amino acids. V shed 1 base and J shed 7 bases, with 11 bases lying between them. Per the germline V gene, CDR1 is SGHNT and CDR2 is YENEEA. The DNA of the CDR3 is TGTGCCAGCAGCTTAGTCCGCGGATCGAATGAGCAGTTCTTC. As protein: CASSLVRGSNEQFF.

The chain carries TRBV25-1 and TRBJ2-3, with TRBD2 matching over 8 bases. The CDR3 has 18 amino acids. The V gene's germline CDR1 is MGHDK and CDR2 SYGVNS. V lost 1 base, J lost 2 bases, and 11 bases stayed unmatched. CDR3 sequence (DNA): TGTGCCAGCAGTGAATCATCACTAGCGGATAGACCCACAGATACGCAGTATTTT. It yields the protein CASSESSLADRPTDTQYF.

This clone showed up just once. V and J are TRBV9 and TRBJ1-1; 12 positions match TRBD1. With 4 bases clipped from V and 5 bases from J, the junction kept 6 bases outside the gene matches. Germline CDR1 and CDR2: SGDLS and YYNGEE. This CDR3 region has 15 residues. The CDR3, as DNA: TGTGCCAGCAGCCAGGGACAGGGGGCGAGTACTGAAGCTTTCTTT. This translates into CASSQGQGASTEAFF. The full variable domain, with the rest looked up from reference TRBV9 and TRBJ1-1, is DSGVTQTPKHLITATGQRVTLRCSPRSGDLSVYWYQQSLDQGLQFLIQYYNGEERAKGNILERFSAQQFPDLHSELNLSSLELGDSALYFCASSQGQGASTEAFFGQGTRLTVV.

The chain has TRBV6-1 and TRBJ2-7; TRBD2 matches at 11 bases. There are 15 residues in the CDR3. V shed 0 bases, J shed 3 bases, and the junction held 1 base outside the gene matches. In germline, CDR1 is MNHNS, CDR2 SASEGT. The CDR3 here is CASSEAGTSGYEQYF. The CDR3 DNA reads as TGTGCCAGCAGTGAAGCCGGGACTAGCGGCTACGAGCAGTACTTC.

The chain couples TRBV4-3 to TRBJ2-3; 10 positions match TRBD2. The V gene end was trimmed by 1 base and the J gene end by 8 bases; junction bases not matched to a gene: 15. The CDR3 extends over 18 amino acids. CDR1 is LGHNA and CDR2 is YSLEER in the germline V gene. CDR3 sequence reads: CASSQVRSSGSYRVTQYF. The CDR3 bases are TGCGCCAGCAGCCAAGTCAGGTCTAGCGGGAGTTATCGGGTTACGCAGTATTTT.

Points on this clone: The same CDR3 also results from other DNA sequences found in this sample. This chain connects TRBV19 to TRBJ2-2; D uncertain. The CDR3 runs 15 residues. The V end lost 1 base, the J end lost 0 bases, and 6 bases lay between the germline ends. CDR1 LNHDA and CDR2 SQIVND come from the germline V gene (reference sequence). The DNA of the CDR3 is TGTGCCAGTAGTATAGGACAAGCGAACACCGGGGAGCTGTTTTTT. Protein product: CASSIGQANTGELFF.

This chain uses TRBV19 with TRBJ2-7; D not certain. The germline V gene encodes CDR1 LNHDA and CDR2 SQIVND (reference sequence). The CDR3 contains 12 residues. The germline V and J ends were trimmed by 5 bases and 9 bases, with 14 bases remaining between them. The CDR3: CASSLDSRRQYF. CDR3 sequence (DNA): TGTGCCAGTAGTCTCGATTCTAGGCGGCAGTACTTC.

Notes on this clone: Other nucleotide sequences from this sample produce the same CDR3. The CDR3 DNA reads TGTGCCAGCAGTGAAACGGGGTATGGCTACACCTTC. Translated, it gives CASSETGYGYTF. This chain connects TRBV2 to TRBJ1-2; no clear D gene. V dropped 2 bases and J dropped 5 bases, with 6 bases sitting between them. The CDR3 runs to 12 residues. CDR1 is SNHLY, CDR2 FYNNEI, per germline. Full variable domain (remainder filled in from reference TRBV2 and TRBJ1-2): EPEVTQTPSHQVTQMGQEVILRCVPISNHLYFYWYRQILGQKVEFLVSFYNNEISEKSEIFDDQFSVERPDGSNFTLKIRSTKLEDSAMYFCASSETGYGYTFGSGTRLTVV.

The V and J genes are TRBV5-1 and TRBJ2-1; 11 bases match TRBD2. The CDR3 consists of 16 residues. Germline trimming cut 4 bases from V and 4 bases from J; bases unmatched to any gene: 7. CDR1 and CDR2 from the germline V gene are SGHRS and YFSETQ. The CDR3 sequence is CASSKSTSGGYNEQFF. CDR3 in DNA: TGCGCCAGCAGCAAATCAACTAGCGGGGGTTACAATGAGCAGTTCTTC. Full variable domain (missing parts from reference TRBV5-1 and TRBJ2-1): KAGVTQTPRYLIKTRGQQVTLSCSPISGHRSVSWYQQTPGQGLQFLFEYFSETQRNKGNFPGRFSGRQFSNSRSEMNVSTLELGDSALYLCASSKSTSGGYNEQFFGPGTRLTVL.

The CDR3 loop reads CASSITIGETQYF. The CDR3 DNA reads as TGTGCCAGCAGCATCACGATCGGGGAGACCCAGTACTTC. The chain combines TRBV7-9 with TRBJ2-5, with D uncertain. CDR1 and CDR2 from the germline V gene are SEHNR and FQNEAQ (reference sequence). This CDR3 is 13 amino acids long. V lost 5 bases, J lost 5 bases, and 12 bases lay in between.

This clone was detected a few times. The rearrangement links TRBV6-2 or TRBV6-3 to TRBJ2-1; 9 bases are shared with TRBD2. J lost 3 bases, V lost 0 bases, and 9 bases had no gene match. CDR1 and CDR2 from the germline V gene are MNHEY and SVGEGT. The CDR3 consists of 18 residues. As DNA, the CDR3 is TGTGCCAGCAGTTACTCGAAAGGGAGCGGGGGGCGCTACAATGAGCAGTTCTTC. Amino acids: CASSYSKGSGGRYNEQFF.

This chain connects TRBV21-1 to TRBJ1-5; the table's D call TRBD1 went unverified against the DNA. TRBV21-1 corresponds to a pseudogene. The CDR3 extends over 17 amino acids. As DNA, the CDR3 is TGTGCCAGCAGCAAAGTCGGGGTTCGGGACAGCCAACAGCCCCAGCATTTT. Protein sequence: CASSKVGVRDSQQPQHF.

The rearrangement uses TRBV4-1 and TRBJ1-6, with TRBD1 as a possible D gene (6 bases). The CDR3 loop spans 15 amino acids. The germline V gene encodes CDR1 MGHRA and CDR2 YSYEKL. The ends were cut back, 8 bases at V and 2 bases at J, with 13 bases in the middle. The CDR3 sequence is CASQIYRAYNSPLHF. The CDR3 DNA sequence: TGCGCCAGCCAGATATACAGGGCCTATAATTCACCCCTCCACTTT.

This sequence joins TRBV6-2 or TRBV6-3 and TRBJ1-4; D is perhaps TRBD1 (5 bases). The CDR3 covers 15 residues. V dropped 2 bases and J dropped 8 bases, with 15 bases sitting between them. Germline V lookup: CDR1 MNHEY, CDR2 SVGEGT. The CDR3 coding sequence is TGTGCCAGCAGTTACCCCGGGGACTTTACGGAAAAACTGTTTTTT. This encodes CASSYPGDFTEKLFF.

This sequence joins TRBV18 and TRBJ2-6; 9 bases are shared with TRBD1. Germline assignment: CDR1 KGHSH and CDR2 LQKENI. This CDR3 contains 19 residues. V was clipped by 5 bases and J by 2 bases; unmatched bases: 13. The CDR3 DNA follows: TGTGCCAGCTCAGCCACTCCGGGACAGGGTTCAACTGGGGCCAACGTCCTGACTTTC. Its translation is CASSATPGQGSTGANVLTF.

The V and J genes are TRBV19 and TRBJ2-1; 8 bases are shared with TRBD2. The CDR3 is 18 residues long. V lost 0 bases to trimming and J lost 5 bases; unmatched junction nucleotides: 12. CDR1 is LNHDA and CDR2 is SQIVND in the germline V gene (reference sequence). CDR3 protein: CASSIDPSEAGAHNEQFF. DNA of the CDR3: TGTGCCAGTAGTATAGATCCGTCCGAAGCGGGAGCCCACAATGAGCAGTTCTTC.

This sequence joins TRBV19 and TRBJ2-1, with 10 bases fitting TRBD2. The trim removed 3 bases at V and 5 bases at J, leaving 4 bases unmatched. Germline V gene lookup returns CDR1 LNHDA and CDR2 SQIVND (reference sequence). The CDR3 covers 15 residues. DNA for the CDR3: TGTGCCAGTAGTATGTGGCTAGCGGGGGACAATGAGCAGTTCTTC. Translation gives CASSMWLAGDNEQFF.

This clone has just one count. In DNA, the CDR3 is TGTGCCAGCAGCGTCCCTAGCGGGAGTAAAGATACGCAGTATTTT. It yields the protein CASSVPSGSKDTQYF. V usage is TRBV9 and J usage is TRBJ2-3; 10 bases are shared with TRBD2. From germline, CDR1 is SGDLS and CDR2 YYNGEE. This CDR3 has 15 residues. Germline trimming cut 2 bases from V and 5 bases from J; bases unmatched to any gene: 5.